This paragraph reports one TCR beta chain. These data originate in a study of T cells after yellow fever vaccination. MiXCR was run by TCRdb on the 5' RACE reads, yielding one entry per CDR3 protein. The sample has 240,000 or so distinct CDR3 sequences, less than 9% seen once. This CDR3 has 12 amino acids. V shed 4 bases and J shed 4 bases, with 10 bases lying between them. CDR1 and CDR2 from the germline V gene are DFQATT and SNEGSKA (reference sequence). This sequence originates from a man aged 25-40 years who received the YFV17D yellow fever vaccine. This sequence joins TRBV20-1 and TRBJ1-1; possible D gene TRBD1, 5 bases. The sample here was CD4+ T cells sorted from PBMCs, taken 15 days after the yellow fever booster vaccination. The CDR3 loop is CSAKPGTTEAFF. The CDR3 coding sequence is TGCAGTGCTAAGCCAGGGACCACTGAAGCTTTCTTT.